This T cell receptor beta chain came from a study of T cell repertoires in cytomegalovirus infection (dated by TCRdb to about 2019). About the investigation overall: Recently identified HLA-C-restricted CMV epitopes, whose presentation resists viral immunomodulation, were targeted by peptide stimulations together with well-studied HLA-B-restricted epitopes. Donor HLA type was relevant to the analysis, as public TCR beta signatures indicated carriage of CMV infection together with the matching HLA type.

Taken with the paper, the label for treatment or condition translates to: in vitro stimulation with specific CMV peptide epitopes to enrich CMV-specific T cells. Points on this clonotype: Its specific antigen is unknown. No much larger clone exists at a distance of one base, and base qualities are not known.

Sequencing instrument: Illumina HiSeq 1500. In TCRdb, the public reads were trimmed at Q25 with fastp and aligned with MiXCR, with productive beta chains retained. Records with the same CDR3 protein are collapsed into one entry carrying the most frequent genes and DNA. This sample holds some 800,000 distinct CDR3 sequences; about 31% were observed only once. The biggest ten clones account for 9.5% to 15% of the sample. Broader findings and caveats from the paper: The ex vivo response was dominated by HLA-C-restricted CMV-specific TCR beta clonotypes, which also provided the single most frequent clonotype in two of eight donors. In both this cohort and an independent cohort of 350 to 400 donors, the cumulative frequency of public TCR beta family members distinguished carriers of CMV infection plus the relevant HLA type.

The CDR3, from cysteine to phenylalanine, totals 15 residues. Solely the CDR3 DNA is kept, with 45 bases framed from the first base. From the germline V gene (reference sequence), CDR1 is MNHEY and CDR2 is SMNVEV. V has 4 bases trimmed and J has 2 bases trimmed; junction bases matching no gene number 8. This material consisted of cultured CD8+ T cells from PBMCs, taken from culture after CMV antigen stimulation. The sequence joins TRBV27 to TRBJ2-7; TRBD2 agrees with 7 junctional bases. This receptor was obtained from a human donor in good health (CMV status not recorded). Some clones in this sample may be carry-over from other donors' samples. The nucleotides are TGTGCCAGCAGTTGGGCTAGCGGACCTCCCTACGAGCAGTACTTC. Its protein product is CASSWASGPPYEQYF.